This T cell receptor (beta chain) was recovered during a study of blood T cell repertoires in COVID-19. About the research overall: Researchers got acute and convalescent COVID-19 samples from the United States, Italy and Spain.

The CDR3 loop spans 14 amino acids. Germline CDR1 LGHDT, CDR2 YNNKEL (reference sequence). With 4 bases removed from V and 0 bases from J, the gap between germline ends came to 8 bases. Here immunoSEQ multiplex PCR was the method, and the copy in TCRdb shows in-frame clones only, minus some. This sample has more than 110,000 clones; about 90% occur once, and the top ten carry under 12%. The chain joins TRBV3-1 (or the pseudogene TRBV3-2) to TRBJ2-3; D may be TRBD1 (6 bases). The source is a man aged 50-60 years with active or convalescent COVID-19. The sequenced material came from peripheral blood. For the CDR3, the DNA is TGTGCCAGCAGCCCAGGGGCGAGCACAGATACGCAGTATTTT. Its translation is CASSPGASTDTQYF.